Listed below are T cell receptor beta chains from one sample, sequenced in a study of blood T cell repertoires in COVID-19. The table came from immunoSEQ multiplex PCR; TCRdb's copy has only in-frame clones and leaves some out. The sample lists 150,000 to 200,000 clones, 85% to 95% occurring once. The sequencing input was peripheral blood. These receptors all stem from a woman between 55 and 75 years old with COVID-19, enrolled during active disease. The CDR3 runs from the conserved cysteine through the conserved F or W. The D gene is left open where the match is weak. Some rows mark clone size as missing; the rest say once, few, many or name a class of expanded clone.

D gene,V gene,clone size,J gene,CDR3 protein,CDR3 DNA
NA,TRBV7-7,NA,TRBJ2-5,CASSPEIQETQYF,TGTGCCAGCAGCCCTGAGATCCAAGAGACCCAGTACTTC
TRBD1,TRBV19,NA,TRBJ1-4,CASSSPRDRNEKLFF,TGTGCCAGTAGTTCTCCACGGGACAGAAATGAAAAACTGTTTTTT
NA,TRBV6-6,NA,TRBJ1-4,CASSSHSPSTNEKLFF,TGTGCCAGCAGTAGTCACTCCCCCTCAACTAATGAAAAACTGTTTTTT
NA,TRBV19,NA,TRBJ1-1,CASSMGGHEAFF,TGTGCCAGTAGTATGGGCGGGCATGAAGCTTTCTTT
NA,TRBV7-3,NA,TRBJ1-2,CASSLTGQTYGYTF,TGTGCCAGCAGCTTAACCGGACAGACCTATGGCTACACCTTC
NA,TRBV30,NA,TRBJ1-6,CAWSDSGSPLHF,TGTGCCTGGAGTGATAGCGGTTCACCCCTCCACTTT
NA,TRBV14,NA,TRBJ1-5,CASSQEDRPIGNQPQHF,TGTGCCAGCAGCCAAGAGGACAGACCAATTGGCAATCAGCCCCAGCATTTT
NA,TRBV18,NA,TRBJ2-1,CASSPRPFGRGAGNEQFF,TGTGCCAGCTCACCACGGCCTTTTGGGCGGGGCGCGGGGAATGAGCAGTTCTTC
NA,TRBV5-1,NA,TRBJ1-1,CASSTGGNTEAFF,TGCGCCAGCAGTACCGGGGGGAACACTGAAGCTTTCTTT
NA,TRBV29-1,once,TRBJ1-1,CSVQGIEAFF,TGCAGCGTGCAGGGGATCGAAGCTTTCTTT
NA,TRBV12-3/TRBV12-4,NA,TRBJ2-5,CASTTIEETQYF,TGTGCCAGCACAACTATAGAAGAGACCCAGTACTTC
NA,TRBV9,NA,TRBJ1-6,CASSVDRGNNSPLHF,TGTGCCAGCAGCGTAGATCGGGGGAATAATTCACCCCTCCACTTT
NA,TRBV3-1/TRBV3-2,NA,TRBJ1-2,CASSQGDIYGYTF,TGTGCCAGCAGCCAAGGGGACATCTATGGCTACACCTTC
NA,TRBV5-1,NA,TRBJ2-2,CASSGGGTGELFF,TGCGCCAGCAGCGGGGGCGGAACCGGGGAGCTGTTTTTT
NA,TRBV7-2,NA,TRBJ2-1,CASSFRQTNEQFF,TGTGCCAGCAGCTTTCGACAGACGAATGAGCAGTTCTTC
TRBD1,TRBV4-3,NA,TRBJ1-3,CASSQGAGGLNTIYF,TGCGCCAGCAGCCAGGGGGCAGGGGGCTTAAACACCATATATTTT
NA,TRBV11-2,NA,TRBJ2-5,CASSSVRRGLGETQYF,TGTGCCAGCAGCTCTGTGCGAAGGGGCCTCGGAGAGACCCAGTACTTC
NA,TRBV20-1,NA,TRBJ1-1,CSASSTVHDTEAFF,TGCAGTGCTAGTTCGACAGTTCACGACACTGAAGCTTTCTTT
NA,TRBV19,NA,TRBJ2-3,CASIQGGGATDTQYF,TGTGCCAGTATTCAAGGAGGGGGGGCAACAGATACGCAGTATTTT
NA,TRBV11-2,NA,TRBJ2-4,CASSLGRNIQYF,TGTGCCAGCAGCTTAGGGCGGAACATTCAGTACTTC
NA,TRBV6-5,NA,TRBJ1-2,CASGGRGFGYTF,TGTGCCAGCGGGGGGAGGGGATTTGGCTACACCTTC
TRBD1,TRBV25-1,NA,TRBJ1-4,CASTHNRGLDEKLFF,TGTGCCAGCACCCATAACAGGGGGCTAGATGAAAAACTGTTTTTT
NA,TRBV19,NA,TRBJ1-2,CASRGPPPATNYGYTF,TGTGCCAGTAGGGGCCCTCCGCCAGCAACTAACTATGGCTACACCTTC
NA,TRBV13,NA,TRBJ1-6,CASSLGEPGRGPHNSPLHF,TGTGCCAGCAGCTTAGGGGAGCCAGGTCGGGGTCCTCATAATTCACCCCTCCACTTT
TRBD1,TRBV5-4,NA,TRBJ1-2,CASSPGQHYGYTF,TGTGCCAGCAGCCCGGGACAGCACTATGGCTACACCTTC
NA,TRBV6-5,NA,TRBJ1-1,CASSFVVLANTEAFF,TGTGCCAGCAGTTTCGTGGTTCTGGCGAACACTGAAGCTTTCTTT
NA,TRBV27,NA,TRBJ1-2,CASSLSQARVPIYGYTF,TGTGCCAGCAGTTTATCCCAGGCCAGGGTCCCCATATATGGCTACACCTTC
TRBD1,TRBV6-1,NA,TRBJ1-1,CASSELDRGYSEAFF,TGTGCCAGCAGTGAACTTGACAGGGGGTACTCTGAAGCTTTCTTT
NA,TRBV25-1,NA,TRBJ2-1,CASSEPGRNEQFF,TGTGCCAGCAGTGAACCAGGCCGTAATGAGCAGTTCTTC
TRBD2,TRBV3-1/TRBV3-2,NA,TRBJ2-1,CASSLLAGGSADEQFF,TGTGCCAGCAGCCTGCTAGCGGGGGGCTCTGCCGATGAGCAGTTCTTC
NA,TRBV2,NA,TRBJ1-1,CASSMRQLNTEAFF,TGTGCCAGCAGTATGCGACAGTTGAACACTGAAGCTTTCTTT
NA,TRBV2,NA,TRBJ1-2,CASSRTRSGGYTF,TGTGCCAGCAGCCGGACCCGCTCGGGGGGCTACACCTTC
NA,TRBV27,NA,TRBJ1-5,CASSLYNPGGVSNQPQHF,TGTGCCAGCAGTTTATATAACCCGGGGGGAGTAAGCAATCAGCCCCAGCATTTT
NA,TRBV4-1,NA,TRBJ1-2,CASSHPWGVANYGYTF,TGCGCCAGCAGCCACCCGTGGGGGGTAGCTAACTATGGCTACACCTTC
TRBD1,TRBV7-2,NA,TRBJ1-2,CASSAGQADGYTF,TGTGCCAGCAGCGCCGGACAGGCGGATGGCTACACCTTC
NA,TRBV10-3,NA,TRBJ1-4,CAITPTPNEKLFF,TGTGCCATTACACCAACCCCAAATGAAAAACTGTTTTTT
NA,TRBV10-3,NA,TRBJ1-2,CAISEQGGYGYTF,TGTGCCATCAGTGAGCAGGGAGGGTATGGCTACACCTTC
TRBD1,TRBV2,NA,TRBJ1-1,CASSKRQGVSTEAFF,TGTGCCAGCAGTAAACGACAGGGGGTAAGCACTGAAGCTTTCTTT
TRBD1,TRBV18,NA,TRBJ1-4,CASSPRTGINEKLFF,TGTGCCAGCTCACCCAGGACAGGGATTAATGAAAAACTGTTTTTT